The clone carrying this TCR beta chain was seen at least ten times. Its target is unknown. Investigators excluded patients with uncontrolled infection, other autoimmune disease, pregnancy or lactation. This record comes from a study of T cells in Graves' hyperthyroidism and ophthalmopathy. TCR beta CDR3 region amplification was performed from RNA transcripts. The HTBI primer set was used in a first-round RT-PCR of the TCR CDR3. MiXCR, applied by TCRdb to the multiplex PCR reads, yields one record per CDR3 protein. Here the sample spans around 300,000 distinct CDR3 sequences, roughly 22% being singletons. Study-wide findings and caveats: The blood repertoire included most of the expanded thyroid clonotypes above 0.001. Stable hyperthyroidism was separated from ophthalmopathy by a model based on 13 V-J features.

Germline values: CDR1 KGHSH, CDR2 LQKENI. The V gene lost 2 bases and the J gene lost 3 bases, with 8 bases spanning the gap. The CDR3 sequence is 13 residues long. The TCR comes from a man under 40 with Graves' ophthalmopathy. This chain links TRBV18 with TRBJ2-7; possible D gene TRBD1, 6 bases. Sequences were obtained from blood. The CDR3 loop is CASSPKDSYEQYF. The CDR3 DNA follows: TGTGCCAGCTCACCAAAGGACAGCTACGAGCAGTACTTC.